This paragraph covers one T cell receptor beta chain sequence. Its antigen remains unknown. The data are from a study of T cell responses to AZD1222 COVID-19 vaccine. Germline assignment: CDR1 MGHRA and CDR2 YSYEKL. The CDR3 totals 16 residues. J gave up 10 bases and V 2 bases, and 8 bases lay outside the gene matches. Study-wide findings and caveats: After two AZD1222 doses, spike-specific TCR breadth and depth rose versus day 0.

Produced via immunoSEQ multiplex PCR; TCRdb's table is partial and in-frame only. The data contain approximately 120,000 clones, around 87% of them singletons. The sequence derives from an adult who received the AZD1222 COVID-19 vaccine. This specimen consisted of peripheral blood, obtained 28 days after the second AZD1222 dose. The chain carries TRBV4-1 and TRBJ2-1, with 13 nucleotides matching TRBD2. The CDR3 DNA reads as TGCGCCAGCAGCCAAAGTCTGACTAGCGGGGGGCGGGAGCAGTTCTTC. Protein: CASSQSLTSGGREQFF.